These 15 T cell receptor beta chains were all obtained from the same sample, sequenced in a study of CD8+ T cells in alopecia areata. RNA was isolated and reverse transcribed to cDNA, the sequencing template. Measured with immunoSEQ multiplex PCR; TCRdb has only the in-frame clones, and not every one. The sample presents about 1,900 clones, none singletons. Time point here: mouse skin 6 weeks after grafting, around onset of hair loss. This specimen consisted of skin, obtained at week 6. All receptors derive from a C3H/HeJ mouse with alopecia areata. This mouse strain has H2-k as its MHC haplotype.

This clone showed up many times. Genes here carry mouse names. The read terminates 4 residues before the CDR3 end, so the remaining end is supplied by the germline J gene. The chain uses TRBV5 and TRBJ2-1; 10 bases agree with TRBD1. Germline V gives CDR1 LGHNA, CDR2 YNLKQL (reference sequence). There are 18 residues in the CDR3. The V gene end was trimmed by 4 bases and the J gene end by 0 bases; junction bases not matched to a gene: 9. The CDR3 DNA, read in part, is TGTGCCAGCAGCCCGGGACAGGGGCTGGGGTATAACTATGCT. This sequence encodes CASSPGQGLGYNYA. The entire CDR3 sequence reads CASSPGQGLGYNYAEQFF.

A note on this clone: Gene names denote mouse genes. The read gets to within 4 residues of the CDR3 end, and the germline J gene fills in the rest. The chain carries TRBV31 and TRBJ1-2; D perhaps matches TRBD1 (6 bases). This CDR3 is built from 13 residues. Germline V gene lookup returns CDR1 GKSSPN and CDR2 SITVG. Trimming left V 3 bases short and J 4 bases short, with 12 bases between. The CDR3 bases that were read are TGTGCCTGGAGCCCAGGGGTAGGCTCC. Protein product: CAWSPGVGS. The whole CDR3 sequence is CAWSPGVGSDYTF.

By share, this clone ranks as medium-sized. Gene and germline names: mouse. The read terminates 4 residues before the CDR3 end, so the remaining end is supplied by the germline J gene. The rearrangement links TRBV1 to TRBJ2-4, with 9 bases aligning to TRBD2. The CDR3 is 14 residues long. CDR1 and CDR2 (germline): NSQYPW, LRSPGD (reference sequence). Incomplete CDR3 DNA: TGCACCTGCAGTGCTGGGGGGGCTGAAAAC. Residues: CTCSAGGAEN. The full CDR3 protein is CTCSAGGAENTLYF. The whole variable domain, remainder taken from reference TRBV1 and TRBJ2-4, is VTLLEQNPRWRLVPRGQAVNLRCILKNSQYPWMSWYQQDLQKQLQWLFTLRSPGDKEVKSLPGADYLATRVTDTELRLQVANMSQGRTLYCTCSAGGAENTLYFGAGTRLSVL.

This clone qualifies as medium-sized. Each gene name is a mouse one. Sequencing ends 4 residues short of the CDR3 end; the germline J gene provides the rest. The chain couples TRBV13-1 to TRBJ2-7; 11 nucleotides line up with TRBD2. This CDR3 contains 14 residues. Germline V lookup: CDR1 NSHNY, CDR2 SYGAGN. The covered CDR3 bases are TGTGCCAGCAGTGACCGGGACTGGGGGTAT. This encodes CASSDRDWGY. The complete CDR3 sequence is CASSDRDWGYEQYF.

This clone was detected ten times or more. Any gene name here is a mouse gene name. The read gets to within 3 residues of the CDR3 end, and the germline J gene fills in the rest. This chain connects TRBV19 to TRBJ1-6; 9 nucleotides align to TRBD1. TRBJ1-6 is placed among ORFs of uncertain function. The CDR3 covers 14 residues. V gave up 5 bases and J gave up 6 bases; unmatched junction bases: 3. Germline CDR1 reads FNHDT; CDR2 reads SITEND (reference sequence). This chain's CDR3 is CASRRDRVNSPLYF. The DNA read from the CDR3 is TGTGCCAGCAGACGGGACAGGGTTAATTCGCCC.

Of note for this clone: The genes and germline here are from mouse. The read terminates 4 residues ahead of where the CDR3 ends, so the germline J gene completes it. The V gene is TRBV1, the J gene TRBJ2-1; 10 bases map to TRBD2. The length of the CDR3 is 14 residues. The V and J ends lost 6 bases and 4 bases, in that order; junction bases with no gene match: 3. Germline CDR1 NSQYPW, CDR2 LRSPGD (reference sequence). Incomplete CDR3 DNA: TGCACCTGCAGGGGGACTGGGGTTTATGCT. Translation: CTCRGTGVYA. The CDR3 as a whole reads CTCRGTGVYAEQFF.

This clone was observed a few times. Gene and germline names: mouse. The read finishes 4 residues shy of the CDR3 end, and the germline J gene is used to complete it. V usage is TRBV5 and J usage is TRBJ2-2; TRBD2 matches at 10 bases. With V trimmed by 3 bases and J by 0 bases, 1 base remained unmatched. The germline CDR1 and CDR2 sequences are LGHNA and YNLKQL (reference sequence). This CDR3 contains 16 residues. CDR3 loop: CASSQDWGTNTGQLYF. The part of the CDR3 DNA that was read is TGTGCCAGCAGCCAGGACTGGGGGACAAACACCGGG.

This clone was seen a handful of times. Germline and genes here are mouse. The read stops 4 residues short of the end of the CDR3; the missing end is completed from the germline J gene. The chain combines TRBV31 with TRBJ1-1, with 7 bases fitting TRBD1. V trimming: 1 base; J trimming: 1 base; junction bases outside the gene matches: 3. Germline CDR1 GKSSPN, CDR2 SITVG. The CDR3 is 14 amino acids. The sequenced CDR3 bases are TGTGCCTGGAGTCCTAGGGACAGAAACACA. This encodes CAWSPRDRNT. The entire CDR3 protein is CAWSPRDRNTEVFF.

In its sample, this clone was seen many times. The germline and genes are mouse ones. The read gets to within 4 residues of the CDR3 end, and the germline J gene fills in the rest. The chain couples TRBV19 to TRBJ1-2; tentatively, D is TRBD1 (6 bases). The V end lost 1 base, the J end lost 4 bases, and 8 bases lay between the germline ends. The CDR3 sequence is 13 residues long. CDR1 and CDR2 (germline): FNHDT, SITEND (reference sequence). The sequenced part of the CDR3 DNA is TGTGCCAGCAGTATAAGGGGGGGCTCC. Translated, it gives CASSIRGGS. The full CDR3 is CASSIRGGSDYTF.

This clone showed up many times. Genes and germline come from the mouse. The DNA ends 4 residues before the CDR3 does, and the rest of the CDR3 is filled in from the germline J gene. This chain uses TRBV13-1 with TRBJ2-7; D might be TRBD1 (6 bases). The CDR3 is 13 amino acids. The germline V gene encodes CDR1 NSHNY and CDR2 SYGAGN. Trimming cost V 4 bases and J 1 base, with 9 bases left between them. CDR3 sequence: CASSFGQSYEQYF. The sequenced CDR3 bases are TGTGCCAGCAGTTTTGGACAGTCCTAT.

Remarks on this clone: Germline and genes: mouse. The CDR3 is cut off 4 residues early in the read; its end comes from the germline J gene. The chain combines TRBV2 with TRBJ2-4; TRBD2 matches 9 bases. The CDR3 length is 15 residues. The germline V gene encodes CDR1 LGHNA and CDR2 YSYQKL. The ends lost 3 bases at V and 3 bases at J; junction bases unmatched: 4. The CDR3 DNA, read in part, is TGTGCCAGCAGCCAGAGAGACTGGGGGCAAAAC. Translating it yields CASSQRDWGQN. The whole CDR3 sequence reads CASSQRDWGQNTLYF.

This clone occurred many times. Mouse gene names apply. The read stops 4 residues short of the end of the CDR3; the missing end is completed from the germline J gene. This chain links TRBV13-1 with TRBJ2-1; 7 bases align to TRBD2. This CDR3 comprises 13 residues. Trimming took 5 bases from V and 1 from J; bases not matched to a gene: 0. CDR1 is NSHNY and CDR2 is SYGAGN in the germline V gene. The CDR3 bases that were read are TGTGCCAGCAGCTGGGGGAACTATGCT. Translating it yields CASSWGNYA. The entire CDR3 sequence reads CASSWGNYAEQFF.

The sample holds many counts of this clone. The gene names here belong to mouse. Partial CDR3 DNA: TGTGCCAGCAGTATAATCTGGGGGGGCGCGTAT. This gives the protein CASSIIWGGAY. From start to end, the CDR3 is CASSIIWGGAYEQYF. The chain combines TRBV19 with TRBJ2-7; 10 bases are a match to TRBD2. The read terminates 4 residues before the CDR3 end, so the remaining end is supplied by the germline J gene. Germline V CDR1 and CDR2: FNHDT, SITEND (reference sequence). This CDR3 is built from 15 residues.

The sample holds many counts of this clone. Gene labels here are mouse ones. The CDR3 end lies 4 residues beyond the end of the read and is filled in from the germline J gene. The chain couples TRBV1 to TRBJ2-4; D gene ambiguous. CDR3 length: 15 residues. CDR1 NSQYPW and CDR2 LRSPGD come from the germline V gene (reference sequence). Trimming stripped 1 base from V and 0 bases from J, with 8 bases between. CDR3 region: CTCSAVGSSQNTLYF. The covered CDR3 bases are TGCACCTGCAGTGCAGTGGGTTCTAGTCAAAAC.

Details on this clone: Here the gene names and germline are mouse. The CDR3 end falls 4 residues outside the read, so it is completed with the germline J gene. This sequence joins TRBV13-3 and TRBJ2-1; weak D call: TRBD1 (5 bases). The CDR3 has 13 residues. Trimming took off 2 bases at V and 3 bases at J, with 6 bases between the two ends. Per the germline V gene, CDR1 is NNHDY and CDR2 is SYVADS. The DNA read from the CDR3 is TGTGCCAGCAGTGAAAGGGGCTATGCT. This codes for CASSERGYA. The whole CDR3 protein is CASSERGYAEQFF.